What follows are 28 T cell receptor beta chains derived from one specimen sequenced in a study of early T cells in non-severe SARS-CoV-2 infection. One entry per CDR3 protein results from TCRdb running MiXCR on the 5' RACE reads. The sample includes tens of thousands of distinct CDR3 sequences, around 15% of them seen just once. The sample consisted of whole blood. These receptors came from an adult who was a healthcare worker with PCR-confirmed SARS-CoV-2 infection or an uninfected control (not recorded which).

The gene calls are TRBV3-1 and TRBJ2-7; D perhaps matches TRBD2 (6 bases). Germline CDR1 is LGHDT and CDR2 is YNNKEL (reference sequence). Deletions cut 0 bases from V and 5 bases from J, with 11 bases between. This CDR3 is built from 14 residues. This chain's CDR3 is CASSQESGDHEQYF. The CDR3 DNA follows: TGTGCCAGCAGCCAAGAGTCGGGGGATCACGAGCAGTACTTC.

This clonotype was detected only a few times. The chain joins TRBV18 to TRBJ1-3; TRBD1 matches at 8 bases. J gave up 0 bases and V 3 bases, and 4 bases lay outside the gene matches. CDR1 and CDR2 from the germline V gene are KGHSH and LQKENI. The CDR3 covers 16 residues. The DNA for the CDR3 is TGTGCCAGCTCACCCGAGACAGGGGTCTCTGGAAACACCATATATTTT. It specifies CASSPETGVSGNTIYF.

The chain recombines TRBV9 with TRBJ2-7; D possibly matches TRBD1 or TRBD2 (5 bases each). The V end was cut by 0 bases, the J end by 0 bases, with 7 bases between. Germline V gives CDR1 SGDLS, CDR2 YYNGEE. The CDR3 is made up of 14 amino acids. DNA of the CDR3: TGTGCCAGCAGCGTAGGAGGGGTCTCCTACGAGCAGTACTTC. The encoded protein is CASSVGGVSYEQYF. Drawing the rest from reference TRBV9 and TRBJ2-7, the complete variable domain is DSGVTQTPKHLITATGQRVTLRCSPRSGDLSVYWYQQSLDQGLQFLIQYYNGEERAKGNILERFSAQQFPDLHSELNLSSLELGDSALYFCASSVGGVSYEQYFGPGTRLTVT.

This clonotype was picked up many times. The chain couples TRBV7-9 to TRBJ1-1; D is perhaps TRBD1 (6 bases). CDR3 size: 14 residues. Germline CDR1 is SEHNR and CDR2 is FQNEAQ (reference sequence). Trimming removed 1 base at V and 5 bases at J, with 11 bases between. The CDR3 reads CASSLGPQGTEAFF. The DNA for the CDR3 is TGTGCCAGCAGCTTAGGGCCCCAGGGGACTGAAGCTTTCTTT.

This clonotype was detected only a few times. CDR3 loop: CSAFGADLANYGYTF. The CDR3, as DNA: TGCAGTGCTTTCGGGGCGGATTTAGCTAACTATGGCTACACCTTC. The chain carries TRBV20-1 and TRBJ1-2; maybe TRBD1 (5 bases). Germline V CDR1 and CDR2: DFQATT, SNEGSKA (reference sequence). The V end lost 5 bases, the J end lost 0 bases, and 16 bases lay between the germline ends. The CDR3 covers 15 residues.

For the CDR3, the DNA is TGTGCCAGCAGCCAACACTCGACAGGATTCAACAATGAGCAGTTCTTC. Protein sequence: CASSQHSTGFNNEQFF. The V gene is TRBV3-1, the J gene TRBJ2-1; weak D call: TRBD1 (6 bases). V was trimmed by 2 bases and J by 5 bases, leaving 16 bases between them. Germline CDR1 is LGHDT and CDR2 is YNNKEL (reference sequence). The CDR3 totals 16 residues.

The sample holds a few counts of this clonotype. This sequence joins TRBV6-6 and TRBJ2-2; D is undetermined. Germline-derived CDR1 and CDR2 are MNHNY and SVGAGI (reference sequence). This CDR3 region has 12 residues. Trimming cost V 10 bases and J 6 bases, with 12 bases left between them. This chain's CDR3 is CATSMKAGELFF. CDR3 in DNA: TGTGCCACCTCCATGAAGGCCGGGGAGCTGTTTTTT.

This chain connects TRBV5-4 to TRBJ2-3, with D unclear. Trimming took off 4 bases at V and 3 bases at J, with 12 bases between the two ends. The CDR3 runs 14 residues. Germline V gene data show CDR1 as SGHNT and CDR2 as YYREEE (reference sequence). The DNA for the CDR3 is TGTGCCAGCAGCCCAAGGACCGCAACAGATACGCAGTATTTT. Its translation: CASSPRTATDTQYF. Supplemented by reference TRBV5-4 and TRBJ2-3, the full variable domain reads ETGVTQSPTHLIKTRGQQVTLRCSSQSGHNTVSWYQQALGQGPQFIFQYYREEENGRGNFPPRFSGLQFPNYSSELNVNALELDDSALYLCASSPRTATDTQYFGPGTRLTVL.

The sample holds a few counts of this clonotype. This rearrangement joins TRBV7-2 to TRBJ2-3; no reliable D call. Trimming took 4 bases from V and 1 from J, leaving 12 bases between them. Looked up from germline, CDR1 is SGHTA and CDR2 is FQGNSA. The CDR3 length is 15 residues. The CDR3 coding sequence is TGTGCCAGCAGCTCCCCCAGAGCCCGCACAGATACGCAGTATTTT. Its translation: CASSSPRARTDTQYF. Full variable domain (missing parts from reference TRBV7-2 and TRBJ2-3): GAGVSQSPSNKVTEKGKDVELRCDPISGHTALYWYRQSLGQGLEFLIYFQGNSAPDKSGLPSDRFSAERTGGSVSTLTIQRTQQEDSAVYLCASSSPRARTDTQYFGPGTRLTVL.

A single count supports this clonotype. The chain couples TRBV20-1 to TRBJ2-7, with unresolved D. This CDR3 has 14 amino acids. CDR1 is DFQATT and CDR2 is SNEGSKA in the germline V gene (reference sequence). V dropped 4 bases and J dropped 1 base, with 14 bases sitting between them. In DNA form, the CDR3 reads TGCAGTGCTAATCTTAACGAAGGATCCTACGAGCAGTACTTC. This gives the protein CSANLNEGSYEQYF.

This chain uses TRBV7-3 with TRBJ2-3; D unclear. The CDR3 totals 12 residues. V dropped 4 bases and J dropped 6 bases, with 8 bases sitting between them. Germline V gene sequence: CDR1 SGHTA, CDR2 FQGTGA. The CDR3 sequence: CASSYFSDTQYF. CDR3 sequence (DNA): TGTGCCAGCAGCTACTTTTCGGATACGCAGTATTTT. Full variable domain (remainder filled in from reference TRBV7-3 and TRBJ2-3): GAGVSQTPSNKVTEKGKYVELRCDPISGHTALYWYRQSLGQGPEFLIYFQGTGAADDSGLPNDRFFAVRPEGSVSTLKIQRTERGDSAVYLCASSYFSDTQYFGPGTRLTVL.

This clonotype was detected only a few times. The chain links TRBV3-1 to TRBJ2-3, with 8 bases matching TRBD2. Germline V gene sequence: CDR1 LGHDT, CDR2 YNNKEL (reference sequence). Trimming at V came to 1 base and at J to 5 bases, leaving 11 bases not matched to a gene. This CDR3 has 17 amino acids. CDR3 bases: TGTGCCAGCAGCCAAGGGGGTAGCGGGGCAAGGTTAGATACGCAGTATTTT. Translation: CASSQGGSGARLDTQYF.

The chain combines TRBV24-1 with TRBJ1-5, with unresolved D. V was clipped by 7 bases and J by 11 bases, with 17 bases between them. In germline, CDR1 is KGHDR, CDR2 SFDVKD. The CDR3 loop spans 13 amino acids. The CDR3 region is CATRSSAGSSQHF. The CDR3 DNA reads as TGTGCCACCAGAAGTAGTGCCGGGTCTTCCCAGCATTTT.

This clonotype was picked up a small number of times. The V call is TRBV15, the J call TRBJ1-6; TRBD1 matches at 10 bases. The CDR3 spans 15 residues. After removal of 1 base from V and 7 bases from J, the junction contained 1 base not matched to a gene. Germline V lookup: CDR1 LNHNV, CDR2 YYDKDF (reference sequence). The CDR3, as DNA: TGTGCCACCAGCAGAGCGGGACAGGGGAATTCACCCCTCCACTTT. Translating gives CATSRAGQGNSPLHF.

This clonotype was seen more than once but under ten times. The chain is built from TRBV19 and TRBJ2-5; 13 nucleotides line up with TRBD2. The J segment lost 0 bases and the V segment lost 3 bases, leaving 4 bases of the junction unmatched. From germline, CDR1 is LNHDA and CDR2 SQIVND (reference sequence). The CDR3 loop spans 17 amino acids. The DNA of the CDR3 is TGTGCCAGTAGTATCCGGACTAGCGGGGGATACCAAGAGACCCAGTACTTC. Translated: CASSIRTSGGYQETQYF.

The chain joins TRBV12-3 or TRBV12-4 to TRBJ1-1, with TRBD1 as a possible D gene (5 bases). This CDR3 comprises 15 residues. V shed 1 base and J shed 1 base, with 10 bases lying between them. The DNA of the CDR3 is TGTGCCAGCAGTTTAGTTGGCGGGACGAACACTGAAGCTTTCTTT. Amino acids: CASSLVGGTNTEAFF.

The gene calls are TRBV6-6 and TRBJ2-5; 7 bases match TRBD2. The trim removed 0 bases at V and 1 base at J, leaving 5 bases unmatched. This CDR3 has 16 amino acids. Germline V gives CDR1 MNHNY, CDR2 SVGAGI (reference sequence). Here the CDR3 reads CASSYSKTGGQETQYF. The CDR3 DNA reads TGTGCCAGCAGTTACTCCAAGACGGGGGGCCAAGAGACCCAGTACTTC.

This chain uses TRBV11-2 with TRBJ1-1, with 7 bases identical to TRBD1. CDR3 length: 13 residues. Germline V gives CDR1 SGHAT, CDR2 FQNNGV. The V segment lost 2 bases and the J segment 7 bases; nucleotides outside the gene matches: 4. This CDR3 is CASSLKGQIEAFF. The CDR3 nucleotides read TGTGCCAGCAGCTTAAAGGGACAGATTGAAGCTTTCTTT.

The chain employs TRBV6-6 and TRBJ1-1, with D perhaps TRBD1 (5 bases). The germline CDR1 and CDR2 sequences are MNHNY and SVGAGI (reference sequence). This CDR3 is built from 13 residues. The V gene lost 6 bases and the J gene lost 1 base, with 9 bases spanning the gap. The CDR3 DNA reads TGTGCCAGCAGACGTCAGGGGAACACTGAAGCTTTCTTT. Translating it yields CASRRQGNTEAFF.

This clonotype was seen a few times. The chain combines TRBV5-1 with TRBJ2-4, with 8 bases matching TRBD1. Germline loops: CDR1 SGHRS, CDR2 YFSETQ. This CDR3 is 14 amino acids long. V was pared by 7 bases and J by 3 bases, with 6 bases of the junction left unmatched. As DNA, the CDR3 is TGCGCCAGCGCCCATGGACAGGGCAAAAACATTCAGTACTTC. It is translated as CASAHGQGKNIQYF.

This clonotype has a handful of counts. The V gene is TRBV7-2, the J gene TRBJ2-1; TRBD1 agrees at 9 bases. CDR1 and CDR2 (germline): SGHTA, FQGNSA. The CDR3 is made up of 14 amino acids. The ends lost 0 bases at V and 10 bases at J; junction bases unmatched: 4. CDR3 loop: CASSLAAQGAEQFF. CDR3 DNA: TGTGCCAGCAGCTTAGCAGCACAGGGGGCCGAGCAGTTCTTC.

CDR3 DNA: TGTGCCAGCAGTTTTTTGAACACTGAAGCTTTCTTT. Amino acid sequence: CASSFLNTEAFF. The chain uses TRBV6-2 or TRBV6-3 and TRBJ1-1; no clear D. Deletions cut 4 bases from V and 0 bases from J, with 3 bases between. CDR1 and CDR2 from the germline V gene are MNHEY and SVGEGT. The CDR3 spans 12 residues.

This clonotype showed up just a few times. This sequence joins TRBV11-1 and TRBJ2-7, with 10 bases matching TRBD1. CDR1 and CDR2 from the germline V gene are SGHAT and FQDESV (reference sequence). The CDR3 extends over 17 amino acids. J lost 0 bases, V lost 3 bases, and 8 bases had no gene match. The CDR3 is CASSFRQGAYSSYEQYF. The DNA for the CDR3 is TGTGCCAGCAGCTTTAGACAGGGGGCTTACTCCTCCTACGAGCAGTACTTC. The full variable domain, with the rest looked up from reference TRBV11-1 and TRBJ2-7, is EAEVAQSPRYKITEKSQAVAFWCDPISGHATLYWYRQILGQGPELLVQFQDESVVDDSQLPKDRFSAERLKGVDSTLKIQPAELGDSAMYLCASSFRQGAYSSYEQYFGPGTRLTVT.

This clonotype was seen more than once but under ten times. The CDR3 reads CSVGHPNEQFF. CDR3 bases: TGCAGCGTGGGACATCCAAATGAGCAGTTCTTC. The V and J genes are TRBV29-1 and TRBJ2-1; weak D call: TRBD1 (6 bases). With 6 bases removed from V and 7 bases from J, the gap between germline ends came to 10 bases. CDR3 length: 11 residues. Germline V lookup: CDR1 SQVTM, CDR2 ANQGSEA.

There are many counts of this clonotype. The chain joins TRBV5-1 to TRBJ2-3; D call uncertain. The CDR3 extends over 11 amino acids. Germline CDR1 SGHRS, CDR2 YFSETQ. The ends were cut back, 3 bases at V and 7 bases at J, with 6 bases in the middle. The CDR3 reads CASSSYNTQYF. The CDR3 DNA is TGCGCCAGCAGCTCGTATAATACGCAGTATTTT.

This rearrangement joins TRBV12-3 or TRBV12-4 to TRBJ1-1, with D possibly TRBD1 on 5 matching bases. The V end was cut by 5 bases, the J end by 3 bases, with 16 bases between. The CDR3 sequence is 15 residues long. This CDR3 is CASSATGTSYTEAFF. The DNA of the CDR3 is TGTGCCAGCAGTGCAACCGGGACTTCCTACACTGAAGCTTTCTTT.

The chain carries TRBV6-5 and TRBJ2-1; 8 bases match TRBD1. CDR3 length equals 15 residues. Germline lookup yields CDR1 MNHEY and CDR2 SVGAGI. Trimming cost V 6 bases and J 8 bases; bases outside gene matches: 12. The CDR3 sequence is CASRAQQGAGDEQFF. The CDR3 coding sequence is TGTGCCAGCAGAGCCCAGCAGGGGGCTGGGGATGAGCAGTTCTTC.

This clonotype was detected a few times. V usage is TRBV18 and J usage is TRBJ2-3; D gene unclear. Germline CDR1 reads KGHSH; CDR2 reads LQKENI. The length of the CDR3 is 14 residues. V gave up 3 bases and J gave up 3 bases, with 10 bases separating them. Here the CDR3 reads CASSPGQMTDTQYF. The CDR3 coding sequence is TGTGCCAGCTCACCGGGTCAGATGACAGATACGCAGTATTTT.